This passage covers 4 T cell receptor beta chains from one sample sequenced in a study of cytomegalovirus exposure and HLA in healthy donors. Vbeta (60) and Jbeta (13) primers were used in the PCR. Method: immunoSEQ multiplex PCR; TCRdb's copy keeps in-frame clones and lacks some. This sample yields about 120,000 clones, of which roughly 69% are seen a single time; around 2% belongs to the top ten. Sequences were obtained from PBMCs. These TCRs come from a human donor in good health.

The chain links TRBV5-4 to TRBJ2-7, with D uncertain. The V gene lost 4 bases and the J gene lost 0 bases, with 14 bases spanning the gap. This CDR3 is 15 amino acids long. The germline V gene encodes CDR1 SGHNT and CDR2 YYREEE (reference sequence). CDR3 residues: CASSPESVSSYEQYF. In DNA form, the CDR3 reads TGTGCCAGCAGCCCGGAAAGCGTAAGCTCCTACGAGCAGTACTTC.

This clone was counted many times. V is TRBV6-5 and J is TRBJ1-1, with a tentative D call TRBD1 (5 bases). V shed 8 bases and J shed 3 bases, with 13 bases lying between them. The germline gives CDR1 MNHEY, CDR2 SVGAGI. CDR3 length: 13 amino acids. This CDR3 is CASGEGPHTEAFF. CDR3 coding DNA: TGTGCCAGCGGGGAGGGACCGCACACTGAAGCTTTCTTT.

The chain is built from TRBV5-6 and TRBJ1-2, with 8 positions matching TRBD1. The V gene end was trimmed by 6 bases and the J gene end by 2 bases; junction bases not matched to a gene: 6. This CDR3 is 14 amino acids long. The germline V gene encodes CDR1 SGHDT and CDR2 YYEEEE. CDR3 protein: CASKTTGANYGYTF. The DNA of the CDR3 is TGTGCCAGCAAAACGACAGGGGCGAACTATGGCTACACCTTC.

The sample holds a few counts of this clone. The chain is built from TRBV6-7 and TRBJ2-7, with 7 bases lining up with TRBD1. TRBV6-7 is annotated as an ORF whose role is uncertain. The V gene end was trimmed by 9 bases and the J gene end by 4 bases; junction bases not matched to a gene: 6. This CDR3 is 12 amino acids long. The chain's CDR3 is CASRDSNYEQYF. The CDR3 nucleotides are TGTGCCAGTCGGGACAGTAATTACGAGCAGTACTTC.